This TCR beta chain was identified during a study of blood T cells in healthy people across ages. Study overall: T cells yielded about one barcoded beta molecule per two cells through template switching.

It was about 9.4 milliliters of peripheral blood that were drawn from each donor. The amount of total RNA extracted per sample was at least 5.5 micrograms. CDR1 and CDR2 from the germline V gene are DFQATT and SNEGSKA (reference sequence). The CDR3 contains 14 residues. The junction had 8 bases not matched to a gene; V was cut back by 5 bases and J by 6 bases. This clonotype was counted between two and nine times. PCR was performed a second time for about 6 to 12 cycles using a sample-barcoded 5' primer and a J-beta primer mix. Every molecule of cDNA carried a tag from a template-switch adaptor with 12 random nucleotides. TCRdb ran MiXCR on the 5' RACE reads and lists one entry per CDR3 protein. This table has fewer than 750,000 distinct CDR3 sequences, 40% to 50% appearing once.

V is TRBV20-1 and J is TRBJ2-3; TRBD2 aligns across 10 bases. The sequence came from a man at least 80 years old in good health. Sequencing used blood. CDR3: CSAASGRARDTQYF. The DNA for the CDR3 is TGCAGTGCTGCGAGCGGGAGGGCCAGGGATACGCAGTATTTT.